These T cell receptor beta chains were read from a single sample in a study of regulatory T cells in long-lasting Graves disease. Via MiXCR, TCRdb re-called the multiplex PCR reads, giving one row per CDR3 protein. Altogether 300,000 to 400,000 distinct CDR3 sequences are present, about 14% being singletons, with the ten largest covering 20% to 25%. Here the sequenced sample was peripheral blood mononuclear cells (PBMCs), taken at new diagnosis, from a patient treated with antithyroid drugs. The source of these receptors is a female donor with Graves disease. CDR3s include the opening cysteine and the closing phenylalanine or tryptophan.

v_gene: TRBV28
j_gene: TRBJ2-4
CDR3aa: CASSTWEDGLAKNIQYF

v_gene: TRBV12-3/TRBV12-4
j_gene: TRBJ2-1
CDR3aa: CASSGHEQFF

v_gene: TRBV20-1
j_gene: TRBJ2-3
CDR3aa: CSAGRTSGKNTQYF

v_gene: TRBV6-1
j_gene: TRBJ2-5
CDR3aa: CASSRDRVETQYF

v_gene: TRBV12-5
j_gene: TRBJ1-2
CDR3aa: CASGSLQGTGYTF

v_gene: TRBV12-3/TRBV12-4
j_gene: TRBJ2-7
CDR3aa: CASGGQAERSEQYF

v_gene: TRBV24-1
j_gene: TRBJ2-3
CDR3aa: CATSDSGSRGGSTDTQYF

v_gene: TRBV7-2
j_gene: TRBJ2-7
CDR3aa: CASSSRGTSGSMGEQYF

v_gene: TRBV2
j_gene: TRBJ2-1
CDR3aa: CASSYDRDNEQFF

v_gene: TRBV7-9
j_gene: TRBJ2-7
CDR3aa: CASIVGTGVWYEQYF

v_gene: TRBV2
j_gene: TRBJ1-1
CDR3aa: CVSEGPIDLNTEAFF

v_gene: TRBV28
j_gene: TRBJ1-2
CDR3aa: CASSLNPGASGYTF